This T cell receptor (beta chain) appears in the sequencing data of a study of shared clonotypes between healthy human individuals. This clone has only a few counts. Its antigen is unidentified. Using immunoSEQ multiplex PCR, the repertoire was profiled, and TCRdb retains in-frame clones only, with some absent. The sample has around 510,000 clones; around 78% are singletons. J gave up 3 bases and V 4 bases, and 9 bases lay outside the gene matches. From germline, CDR1 is SGHAT and CDR2 FQNNGV. The CDR3 length is 15 residues. Study-wide points: Measured sharing among donors was expected to vary with sequencing depth.

The V call is TRBV11-2, the J call TRBJ2-7, with 7 bases matching TRBD2. This TCR was recovered from a middle-aged woman in good health. Some clones in this sample may be carry-over from other donors' samples. The source material was PBMCs. CDR3 sequence: CASSWGGTLNYEQYF. The CDR3 DNA follows: TGTGCCAGCAGCTGGGGGGGGACCCTAAACTACGAGCAGTACTTC.